The entry that follows covers one T cell receptor beta chain sequence. The data originate from a study of blood T cell repertoires in COVID-19. Study at large: Some COVID-19 samples were acute and others convalescent; all came from the United States, Italy and Spain. T cells, B-cell-depleted T cells, or PBMCs supplied cDNA or gDNA.

Original handling: The authors estimated nucleated cell counts from reference gene primer amplification. TCRdb keeps only in-frame clones here, not all; method: immunoSEQ multiplex PCR. That table furnishes V, J and clone size, whereas the DNA furnished D and trimming. The sample consists of over 250,000 clones, around nine tenths of them appearing once. This CDR3 spans 15 amino acids. Germline V gene lookup returns CDR1 SQVTM and CDR2 ANQGSEA. Trimming removed 4 bases from V and 4 bases from J, with 18 bases in between. The TCR originated in a man between 40 and 49 years old who had recovered from COVID-19. Sequencing was done on a sample of peripheral blood. The chain employs TRBV29-1 and TRBJ2-3; TRBD1 might be the D (5 bases). This chain's CDR3 is CSVVDRVGAADTQYF. CDR3 coding DNA: TGCAGCGTTGTAGATAGGGTTGGGGCCGCAGATACGCAGTATTTT.